This TCR beta chain comes out of a study of cytomegalovirus exposure and HLA in healthy donors. Findings and limits, study-wide: The study put 160 or so TCR beta chains on its list as cytomegalovirus-associated. High sensitivity and specificity were reportedly achieved when the classifier diagnosed cytomegalovirus status. Most TCR sequences were uncommon, yet certain public TCRs appeared in many donors. It is likely that the observed cluster of highly shared sequence variants was a sequencing artifact.

13 Jbeta primers and 60 Vbeta primers were used for the PCR. Sequenced by immunoSEQ multiplex PCR; TCRdb stores in-frame clones only, minus some. The data hold about 130,000 clones, with 80% observed a single time. A note on this clone: Its target is unknown.

In germline, CDR1 is MNHEY, CDR2 SVGAGI. The CDR3 spans 15 residues. V lost 2 bases and J lost 5, with 12 bases in between. This sequence joins TRBV6-5 and TRBJ2-2, with D perhaps TRBD1 (6 bases). The receptor was isolated from a man aged 30 to 45 in good health and CMV-seronegative. Sequencing was carried out using PBMCs. This chain's CDR3 is CASSYGQLLTGELFF. In DNA form, the CDR3 reads TGTGCCAGCAGTTACGGACAGCTTCTTACCGGGGAGCTGTTTTTT.